One and the same sample provided the 18 T cell receptor beta chains below, sequenced in a study of neoadjuvant nivolumab and ipilimumab in lung cancer. Clones were read by immunoSEQ multiplex PCR, and TCRdb kept only the in-frame ones, dropping some. The sample shows around 17,000 clones, roughly four fifths of them seen only once. The material was tumor tissue, obtained after neoadjuvant nivolumab, alone or with ipilimumab, at or shortly before surgery. These receptors were collected from an adult with non-small cell lung cancer.

In its sample, this clone was seen a few times. The rearrangement uses TRBV19 and TRBJ1-5; 9 bases are shared with TRBD1. Germline V gene data show CDR1 as LNHDA and CDR2 as SQIVND (reference sequence). V was clipped by 5 bases and J by 2 bases; unmatched bases: 4. The CDR3 totals 15 residues. The CDR3: CASSPDRGGNQPQHF. The CDR3, as DNA: TGTGCCAGTAGTCCGGACAGGGGTGGCAATCAGCCCCAGCATTTT.

This clone has just one count. This rearrangement joins TRBV7-9 to TRBJ1-6, with 12 bases lining up with TRBD1. The V and J ends lost 3 bases and 8 bases, in that order; junction bases with no gene match: 8. Germline-derived CDR1 and CDR2 are SEHNR and FQNEAQ (reference sequence). The CDR3 covers 17 residues. DNA of the CDR3: TGTGCCAGCAGCTTCTCGGTGGGGACAGGGGGCCATTCACCCCTCCACTTT. Encoded protein: CASSFSVGTGGHSPLHF. Complete variable domain (other parts from reference TRBV7-9 and TRBJ1-6): DTGVSQNPRHKITKRGQNVTFRCDPISEHNRLYWYRQTLGQGPEFLTYFQNEAQLEKSRLLSDRFSAERPKGSFSTLEIQRTEQGDSAMYLCASSFSVGTGGHSPLHFGNGTRLTVT.

The chain employs TRBV6-5 and TRBJ2-2; 8 bases align to TRBD2. The CDR3 is 16 residues long. The germline gives CDR1 MNHEY, CDR2 SVGAGI. The V gene end was trimmed by 2 bases and the J gene end by 1 base; junction bases not matched to a gene: 3. CDR3 nucleotide sequence: TGTGCCAGCAGTTACCGGGGGGGGCTGAACACCGGGGAGCTGTTTTTT. As protein: CASSYRGGLNTGELFF.

The sample holds one count of this clone. The V call is TRBV7-3, the J call TRBJ2-1; D gene unclear. CDR3 size: 11 residues. CDR1 is SGHTA and CDR2 is FQGTGA in the germline V gene. Trimming removed 2 bases at V and 10 bases at J, with 6 bases between. CDR3 DNA: TGTGCCAGCAGCTTAGGGCGGGAGCAGTTCTTC. It is translated as CASSLGREQFF.

The V and J genes are TRBV19 and TRBJ1-5; D unclear. The germline CDR1 and CDR2 sequences are LNHDA and SQIVND (reference sequence). Trimming cost V 1 base and J 0 bases, with 10 bases left between them. The CDR3 totals 16 residues. The CDR3 coding sequence is TGTGCCAGTAGTATAGGAAGAACCCATAGCAATCAGCCCCAGCATTTT. This encodes CASSIGRTHSNQPQHF.

J is TRBJ1-2 and V is TRBV6-1, with D possibly matching TRBD1 (6 bases). This CDR3 spans 12 amino acids. The germline V gene encodes CDR1 MNHNS and CDR2 SASEGT. The V end lost 5 bases, the J end lost 4 bases, and 8 bases lay between the germline ends. The CDR3 nucleotides are TGTGCCAGCAGTCCAGGGGCCTATGGCTACACCTTC. Its translation is CASSPGAYGYTF.

This clone has just a few counts. The rearrangement uses TRBV9 and TRBJ1-2; weak D call: TRBD1 (5 bases). Germline CDR1 and CDR2: SGDLS and YYNGEE. This CDR3 region has 15 residues. The germline V and J ends were trimmed by 0 bases and 8 bases, with 17 bases remaining between them. The CDR3 sequence: CASSVGGTKVYGYTF. In DNA, the CDR3 is TGTGCCAGCAGCGTAGGAGGGACTAAGGTCTACGGCTACACCTTC.

This clone was seen only a few times. The rearrangement links TRBV9 to TRBJ2-3; D is unclear. This CDR3 is built from 16 residues. Per the germline V gene, CDR1 is SGDLS and CDR2 is YYNGEE. V was clipped by 0 bases and J by 7 bases, with 18 bases between them. The DNA of the CDR3 is TGTGCCAGCAGCGTAGCTATGGGTTCCGTGCCGAATACGCAGTATTTT. It encodes CASSVAMGSVPNTQYF.

The J gene is TRBJ2-7, the V gene TRBV5-6; 11 bases are shared with TRBD2. The CDR3 contains 17 residues. The V segment lost 4 bases and the J segment 1 base; nucleotides outside the gene matches: 10. Germline V gene data show CDR1 as SGHDT and CDR2 as YYEEEE. This CDR3 reads CASSLITLAGASYEQYF. DNA of the CDR3: TGTGCCAGCAGCCTAATAACACTAGCGGGGGCTTCCTACGAGCAGTACTTC.

The CDR3 region has the DNA TGTGCCAGTAGTTCACAGGGAGGGGCTTCACCCCTCCACTTT. This codes for CASSSQGGASPLHF. The V and J genes are TRBV19 and TRBJ1-6; D may be TRBD1 (6 bases). V was clipped by 5 bases and J by 9 bases, with 14 bases between them. Germline loops: CDR1 LNHDA, CDR2 SQIVND (reference sequence). This CDR3 has 14 residues.

The V call is TRBV5-6, the J call TRBJ2-3; D is possibly TRBD1 or TRBD2 (6 bases each). Germline values: CDR1 SGHDT, CDR2 YYEEEE. The CDR3 runs 14 residues. V lost 2 bases and J lost 6, with 13 bases in between. The DNA for the CDR3 is TGTGCCAGCAGCTTTTCAGGGGCGGGGGATACGCAGTATTTT. Protein product: CASSFSGAGDTQYF.

The chain joins TRBV4-2 to TRBJ2-7, with a tentative D call TRBD2 (6 bases). V was trimmed by 2 bases and J by 3 bases, leaving 17 bases between them. CDR1 is LGHNA, CDR2 YNFKEQ, per germline. The CDR3 is 16 residues long. CDR3 sequence (DNA): TGTGCCAGCAGCCAACACTCCGGGACTCCCGGCTACGAGCAGTACTTC. Translated, it gives CASSQHSGTPGYEQYF.

The genes are TRBV7-6 and TRBJ2-7; 7 bases are a match to TRBD2. Losses at the gene ends were 5 bases for V and 7 bases for J; bases not matched to a gene: 14. The germline V gene encodes CDR1 SGHVS and CDR2 FNYEAQ. The CDR3 totals 15 residues. The CDR3 region has the DNA TGTGCCAGCAGCCCCGTTGGACTAGGTCAGGGAGAGCAGTACTTC. Amino acids: CASSPVGLGQGEQYF.

J is TRBJ1-2 and V is TRBV9; maybe TRBD1 (5 bases). The germline CDR1 and CDR2 sequences are SGDLS and YYNGEE. The V gene lost 6 bases and the J gene lost 1 base, with 10 bases spanning the gap. The CDR3 is 13 amino acids. CDR3: CASNRDLNYGYTF. The CDR3 coding sequence is TGTGCCAGCAACCGGGACCTTAACTATGGCTACACCTTC.

This clone was picked up a small number of times. The V gene is TRBV27, the J gene TRBJ1-4; 7 nucleotides match TRBD1. J was trimmed by 8 bases and V by 5 bases; bases with no gene match: 8. The germline gives CDR1 MNHEY, CDR2 SMNVEV (reference sequence). The CDR3 covers 14 residues. As DNA, the CDR3 is TGTGCCAGCAGTCACAGGGGAATTAGCGAAAAACTGTTTTTT. It encodes CASSHRGISEKLFF. Based on the CDR3 plus reference TRBV27 and TRBJ1-4, the full variable domain is EAQVTQNPRYLITVTGKKLTVTCSQNMNHEYMSWYRQDPGLGLRQIYYSMNVEVTDKGDVPEGYKVSRKEKRNFPLILESPSPNQTSLYFCASSHRGISEKLFFGSGTQLSVL.

The V and J genes are TRBV5-5 and TRBJ1-1, with 7 bases that match TRBD1. The germline V gene has CDR1 SGHKS and CDR2 YYEKEE (reference sequence). This CDR3 comprises 16 residues. Trimming at V came to 2 bases and at J to 0 bases, leaving 7 bases not matched to a gene. The DNA for the CDR3 is TGTGCCAGCAGCTTAAGCCCAGGGGGAATGAACACTGAAGCTTTCTTT. It yields the protein CASSLSPGGMNTEAFF. Drawing the rest from reference TRBV5-5 and TRBJ1-1, the complete variable domain is DAGVTQSPTHLIKTRGQQVTLRCSPISGHKSVSWYQQVLGQGPQFIFQYYEKEERGRGNFPDRFSARQFPNYSSELNVNALLLGDSALYLCASSLSPGGMNTEAFFGQGTRLTVV.

This chain links TRBV27 with TRBJ1-1; D remains ambiguous. CDR3 length equals 13 residues. Germline V gene lookup returns CDR1 MNHEY and CDR2 SMNVEV (reference sequence). V was shortened by 0 bases and J by 4 bases, with 6 bases between the two germline ends. CDR3 in DNA: TGTGCCAGCAGTTTATCCCTTGGCACTGAAGCTTTCTTT. The encoded protein is CASSLSLGTEAFF.

In this sample, this clone turned up a few times. The rearrangement uses TRBV5-4 and TRBJ2-1, with TRBD1 matching over 9 bases. Germline CDR1 and CDR2: SGHNT and YYREEE (reference sequence). CDR3 length: 16 amino acids. V trimming: 3 bases; J trimming: 5 bases; junction bases outside the gene matches: 9. CDR3 coding DNA: TGTGCCAGCAGCTCCGCGGCGGACAGGGGTAACAATGAGCAGTTCTTC. This sequence encodes CASSSAADRGNNEQFF. The complete variable domain, with remaining parts taken from reference TRBV5-4 and TRBJ2-1, reads ETGVTQSPTHLIKTRGQQVTLRCSSQSGHNTVSWYQQALGQGPQFIFQYYREEENGRGNFPPRFSGLQFPNYSSELNVNALELDDSALYLCASSSAADRGNNEQFFGPGTRLTVL.